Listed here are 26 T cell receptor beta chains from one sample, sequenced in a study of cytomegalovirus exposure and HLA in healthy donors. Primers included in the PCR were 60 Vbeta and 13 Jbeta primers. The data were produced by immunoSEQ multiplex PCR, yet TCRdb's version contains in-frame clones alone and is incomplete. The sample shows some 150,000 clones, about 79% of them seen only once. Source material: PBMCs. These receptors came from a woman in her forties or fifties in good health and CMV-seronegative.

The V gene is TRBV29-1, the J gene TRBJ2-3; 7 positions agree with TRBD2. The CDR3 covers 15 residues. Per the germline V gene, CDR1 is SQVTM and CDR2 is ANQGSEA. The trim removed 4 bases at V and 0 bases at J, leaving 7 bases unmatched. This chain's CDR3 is CSVVRGNPSTDTQYF. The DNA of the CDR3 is TGCAGCGTTGTGCGGGGGAACCCTAGCACAGATACGCAGTATTTT.

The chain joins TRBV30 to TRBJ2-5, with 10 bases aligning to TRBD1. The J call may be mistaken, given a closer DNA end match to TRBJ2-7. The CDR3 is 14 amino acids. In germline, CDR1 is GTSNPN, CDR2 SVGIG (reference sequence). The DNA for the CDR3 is TGTGCCTGGAGTGGGACAGGGGGTAGCCACGAGCAGTACTTC. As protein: CAWSGTGGSHEQYF.

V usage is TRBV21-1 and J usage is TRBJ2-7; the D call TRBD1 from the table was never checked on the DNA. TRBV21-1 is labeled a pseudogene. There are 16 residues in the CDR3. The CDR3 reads CASSTSLTGEVDEQYF. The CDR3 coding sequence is TGTGCCAGCAGCACCAGTTTGACAGGCGAGGTCGACGAGCAGTACTTC.

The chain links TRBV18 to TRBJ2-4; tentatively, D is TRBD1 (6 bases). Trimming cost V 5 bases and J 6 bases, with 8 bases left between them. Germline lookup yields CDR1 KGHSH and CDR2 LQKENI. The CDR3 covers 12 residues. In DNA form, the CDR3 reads TGTGCCAGCTCAGTACAGGGAAACATTCAGTACTTC. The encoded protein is CASSVQGNIQYF.

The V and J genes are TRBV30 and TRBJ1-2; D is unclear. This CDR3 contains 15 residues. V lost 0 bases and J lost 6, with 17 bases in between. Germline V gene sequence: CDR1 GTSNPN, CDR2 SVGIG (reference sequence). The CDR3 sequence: CAWSVRGIPPDGYTF. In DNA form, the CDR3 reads TGTGCCTGGAGTGTACGCGGGATTCCACCCGATGGCTACACCTTC.

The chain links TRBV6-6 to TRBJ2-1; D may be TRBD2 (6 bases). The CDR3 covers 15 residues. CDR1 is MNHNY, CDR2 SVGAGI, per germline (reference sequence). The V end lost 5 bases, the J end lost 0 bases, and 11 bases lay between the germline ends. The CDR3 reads CASSPSASSYNEQFF. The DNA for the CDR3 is TGTGCCAGCAGTCCTAGCGCGAGCTCCTACAATGAGCAGTTCTTC.

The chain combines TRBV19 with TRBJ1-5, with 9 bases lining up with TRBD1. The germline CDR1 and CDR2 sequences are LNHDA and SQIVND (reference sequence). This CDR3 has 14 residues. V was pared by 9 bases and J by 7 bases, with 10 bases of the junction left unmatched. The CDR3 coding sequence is TGTGCCAGCTGGGACAGGGCGAGGAGGCAGCCCCAGCATTTT. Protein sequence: CASWDRARRQPQHF. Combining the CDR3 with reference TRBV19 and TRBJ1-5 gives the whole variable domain DGGITQSPKYLFRKEGQNVTLSCEQNLNHDAMYWYRQDPGQGLRLIYYSQIVNDFQKGDIAEGYSVSREKKESFPLTVTSAQKNPTAFYLCASWDRARRQPQHFGDGTRLSIL.

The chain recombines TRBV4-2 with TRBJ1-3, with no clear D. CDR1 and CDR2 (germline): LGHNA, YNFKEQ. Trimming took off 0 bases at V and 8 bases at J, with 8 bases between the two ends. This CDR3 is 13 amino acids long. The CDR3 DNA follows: TGTGCCAGCAGCCAAGACCCCGGGGACACCATATATTTT. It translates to CASSQDPGDTIYF.

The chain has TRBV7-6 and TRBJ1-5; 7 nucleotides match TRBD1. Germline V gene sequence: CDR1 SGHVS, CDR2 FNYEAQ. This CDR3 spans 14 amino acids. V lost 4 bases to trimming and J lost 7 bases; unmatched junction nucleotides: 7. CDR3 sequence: CASSSGGTGQPQHF. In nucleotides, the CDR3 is TGTGCCAGCAGCTCAGGGGGAACTGGGCAGCCCCAGCATTTT. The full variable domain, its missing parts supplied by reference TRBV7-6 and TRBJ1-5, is GAGVSQSPRYKVTKRGQDVALRCDPISGHVSLYWYRQALGQGPEFLTYFNYEAQQDKSGLPNDRFSAERPEGSISTLTIQRTEQRDSAMYRCASSSGGTGQPQHFGDGTRLSIL.

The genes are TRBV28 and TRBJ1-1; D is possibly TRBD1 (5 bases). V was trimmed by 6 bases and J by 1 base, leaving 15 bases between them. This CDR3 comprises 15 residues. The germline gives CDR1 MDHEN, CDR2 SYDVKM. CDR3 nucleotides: TGTGCCAGCAGGCCTCGATTCACAGGGAACACTGAAGCTTTCTTT. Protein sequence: CASRPRFTGNTEAFF.

In nucleotides, the CDR3 is TGTGCCATCAGGGTCGTGGCAGGGGGGCTCTACACCTTC. This encodes CAIRVVAGGLYTF. V gene TRBV10-3 combines with J gene TRBJ1-2; TRBD1 matches at 7 bases. The V segment lost 6 bases and the J segment 10 bases; nucleotides outside the gene matches: 11. The CDR3 length is 13 residues. Germline V gene sequence: CDR1 ENHRY, CDR2 SYGVKD.

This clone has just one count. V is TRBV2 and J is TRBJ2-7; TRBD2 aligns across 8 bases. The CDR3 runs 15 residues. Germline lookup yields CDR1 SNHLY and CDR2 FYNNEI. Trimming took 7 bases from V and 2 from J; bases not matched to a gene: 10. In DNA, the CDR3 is TGTGCCAGCACTTCCGGGACTAGAGGGACCTACGAGCAGTACTTC. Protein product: CASTSGTRGTYEQYF.

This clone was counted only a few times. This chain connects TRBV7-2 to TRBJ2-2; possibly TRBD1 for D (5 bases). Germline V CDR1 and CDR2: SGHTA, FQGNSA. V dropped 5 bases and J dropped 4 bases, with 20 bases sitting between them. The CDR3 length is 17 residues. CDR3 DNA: TGTGCCAGCAGCCCATCCAACATCCAGGGCTCCACCGGGGAGCTGTTTTTT. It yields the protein CASSPSNIQGSTGELFF.

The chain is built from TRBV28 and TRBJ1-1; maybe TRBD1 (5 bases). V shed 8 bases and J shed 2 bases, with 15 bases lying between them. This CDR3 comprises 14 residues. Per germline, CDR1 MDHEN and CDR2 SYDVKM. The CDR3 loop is CASGTPTENTEAFF. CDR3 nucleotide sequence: TGTGCCAGCGGAACCCCGACAGAAAACACTGAAGCTTTCTTT.

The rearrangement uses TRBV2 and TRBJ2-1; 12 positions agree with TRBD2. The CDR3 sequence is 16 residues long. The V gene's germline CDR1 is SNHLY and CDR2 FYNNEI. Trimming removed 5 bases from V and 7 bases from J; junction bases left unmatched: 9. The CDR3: CASSHLTSGSSNEQFF. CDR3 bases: TGTGCCAGCAGTCACCTGACTAGCGGGAGTAGTAATGAGCAGTTCTTC.

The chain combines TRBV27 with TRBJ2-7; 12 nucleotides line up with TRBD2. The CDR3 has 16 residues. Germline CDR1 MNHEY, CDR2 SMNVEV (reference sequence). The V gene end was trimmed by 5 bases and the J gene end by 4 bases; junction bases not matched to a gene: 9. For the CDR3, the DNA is TGTGCCAGCAGTCTAAGGCCTAGCGGGGGGGGGTACGAGCAGTACTTC. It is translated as CASSLRPSGGGYEQYF.

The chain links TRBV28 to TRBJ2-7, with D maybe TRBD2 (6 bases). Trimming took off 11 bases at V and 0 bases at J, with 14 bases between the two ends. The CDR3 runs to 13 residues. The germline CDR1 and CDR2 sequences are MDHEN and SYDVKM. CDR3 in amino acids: CALRGRSSYEQYF. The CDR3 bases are TGTGCCCTCCGGGGGAGAAGCTCCTACGAGCAGTACTTC.

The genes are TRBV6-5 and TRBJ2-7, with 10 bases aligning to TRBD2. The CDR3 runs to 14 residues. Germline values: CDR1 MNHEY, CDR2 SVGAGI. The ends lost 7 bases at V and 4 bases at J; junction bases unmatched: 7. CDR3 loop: CASTDRTSGYEQYF. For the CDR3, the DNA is TGTGCCAGCACCGATCGGACTAGCGGATACGAGCAGTACTTC.

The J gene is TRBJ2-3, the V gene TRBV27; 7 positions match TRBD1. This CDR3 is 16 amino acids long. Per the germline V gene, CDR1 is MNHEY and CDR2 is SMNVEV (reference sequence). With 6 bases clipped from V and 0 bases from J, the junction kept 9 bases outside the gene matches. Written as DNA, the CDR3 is TGTGCCAGCAGAAAAACAGGGGCCTCTAGCACAGATACGCAGTATTTT. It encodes CASRKTGASSTDTQYF.

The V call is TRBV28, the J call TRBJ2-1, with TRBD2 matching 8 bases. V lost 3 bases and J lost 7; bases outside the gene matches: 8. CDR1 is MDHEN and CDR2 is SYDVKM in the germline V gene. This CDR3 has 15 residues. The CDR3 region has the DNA TGTGCCAGCAGTTTCGGGACGGGAGGGCCAAATGAGCAGTTCTTC. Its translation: CASSFGTGGPNEQFF.

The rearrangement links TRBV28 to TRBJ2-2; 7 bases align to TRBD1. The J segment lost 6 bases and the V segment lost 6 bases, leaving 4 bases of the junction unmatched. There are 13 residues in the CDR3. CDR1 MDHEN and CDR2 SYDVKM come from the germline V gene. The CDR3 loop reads CASSLTGPGELFF. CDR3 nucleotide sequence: TGTGCCAGCAGCCTGACAGGGCCCGGGGAGCTGTTTTTT.

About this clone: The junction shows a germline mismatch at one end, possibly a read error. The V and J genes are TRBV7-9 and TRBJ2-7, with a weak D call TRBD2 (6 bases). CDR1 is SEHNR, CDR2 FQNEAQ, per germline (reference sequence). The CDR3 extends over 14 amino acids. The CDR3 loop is CSSSIGPGEREQYF. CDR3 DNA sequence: TGTTCCAGCAGCATCGGGCCGGGGGAACGCGAGCAGTACTTC.

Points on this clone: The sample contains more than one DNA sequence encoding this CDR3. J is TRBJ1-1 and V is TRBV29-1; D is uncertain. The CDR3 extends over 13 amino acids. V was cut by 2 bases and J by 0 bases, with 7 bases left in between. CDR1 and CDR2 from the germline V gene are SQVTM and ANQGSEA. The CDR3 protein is CSVEPRLNTEAFF. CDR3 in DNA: TGCAGCGTTGAACCGCGGTTGAACACTGAAGCTTTCTTT.

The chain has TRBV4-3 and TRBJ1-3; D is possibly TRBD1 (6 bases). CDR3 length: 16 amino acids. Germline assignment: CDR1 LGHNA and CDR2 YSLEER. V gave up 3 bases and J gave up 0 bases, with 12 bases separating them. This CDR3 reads CASSQLTGSSGNTIYF. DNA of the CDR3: TGCGCCAGCAGCCAGTTGACAGGCAGCTCTGGAAACACCATATATTTT.

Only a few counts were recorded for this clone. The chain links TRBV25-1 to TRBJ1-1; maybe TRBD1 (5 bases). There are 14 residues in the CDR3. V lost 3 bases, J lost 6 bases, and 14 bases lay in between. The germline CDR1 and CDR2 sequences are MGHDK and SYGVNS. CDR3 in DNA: TGTGCCAGCAGTGAGCCCGGGGGGTCGGCTGAAGCTTTCTTT. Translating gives CASSEPGGSAEAFF.

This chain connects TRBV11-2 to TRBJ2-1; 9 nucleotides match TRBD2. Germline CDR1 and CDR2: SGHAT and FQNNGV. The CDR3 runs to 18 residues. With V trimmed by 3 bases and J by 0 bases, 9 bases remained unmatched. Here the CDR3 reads CASSFWSSGISSYNEQFF. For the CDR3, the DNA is TGTGCCAGCAGCTTCTGGTCTAGCGGGATAAGCTCCTACAATGAGCAGTTCTTC.